This T cell receptor beta chain was obtained from a study of technical replicates of blood from a few donors. The method was immunoSEQ multiplex PCR; TCRdb's version includes in-frame clones alone and lacks a portion of them. The sample shows approximately 50,000 clones, about 96% of them seen only once. The CDR3 is 13 residues long. Germline CDR1 reads SNHLY; CDR2 reads FYNNEI. Losses at the gene ends were 8 bases for V and 6 bases for J; bases not matched to a gene: 10. The chain is built from TRBV2 and TRBJ2-7, with 7 bases fitting TRBD2. Sequenced input: T cells isolated from PBMCs. This clonotype originated in a human donor in good health. The CDR3 is CASGASGGFEQYF. Written as DNA, the CDR3 is TGTGCCAGCGGGGCTAGCGGCGGGTTCGAGCAGTACTTC.